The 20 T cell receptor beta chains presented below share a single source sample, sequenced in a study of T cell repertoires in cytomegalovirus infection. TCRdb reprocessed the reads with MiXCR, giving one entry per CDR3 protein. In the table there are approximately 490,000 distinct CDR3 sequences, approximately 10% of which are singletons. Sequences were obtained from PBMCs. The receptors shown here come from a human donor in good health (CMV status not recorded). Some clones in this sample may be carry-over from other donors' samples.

The CDR3 here is CASSPHSTGGIMNTEAFF. In DNA form, the CDR3 reads TGTGCCAGTAGTCCCCACTCGACAGGGGGCATTATGAACACTGAAGCTTTCTTT. The chain links TRBV19 to TRBJ1-1; 10 bases map to TRBD1. CDR3 length equals 18 residues. Germline V lookup: CDR1 LNHDA, CDR2 SQIVND (reference sequence). V dropped 5 bases and J dropped 0; count of bases not matched to a gene: 12.

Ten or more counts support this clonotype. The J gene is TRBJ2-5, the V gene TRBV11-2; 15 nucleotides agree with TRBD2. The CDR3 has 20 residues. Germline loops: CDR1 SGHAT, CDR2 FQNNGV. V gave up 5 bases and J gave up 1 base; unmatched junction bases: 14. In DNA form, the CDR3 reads TGTGCCAGCAGCCCCCGGACTAGCGGGAGGGCCGGGTTCGGCCAAGAGACCCAGTACTTC. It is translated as CASSPRTSGRAGFGQETQYF.

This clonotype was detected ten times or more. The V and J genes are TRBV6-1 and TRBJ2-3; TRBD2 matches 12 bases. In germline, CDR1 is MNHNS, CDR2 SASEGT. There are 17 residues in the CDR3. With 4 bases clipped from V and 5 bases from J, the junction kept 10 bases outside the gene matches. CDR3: CASSGPSGRAGRDTQYF. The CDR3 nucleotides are TGTGCCAGCAGTGGCCCTAGCGGGAGGGCCGGGAGAGATACGCAGTATTTT.

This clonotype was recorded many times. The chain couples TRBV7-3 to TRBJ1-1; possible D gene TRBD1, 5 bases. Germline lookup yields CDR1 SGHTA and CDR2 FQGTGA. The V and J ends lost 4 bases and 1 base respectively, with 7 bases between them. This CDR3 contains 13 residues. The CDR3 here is CASSSDKNTEAFF. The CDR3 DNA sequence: TGTGCCAGCAGCTCGGACAAGAACACTGAAGCTTTCTTT.

In DNA form, the CDR3 reads TGCGCCAGCAGCCCCTATTTTGGAAGCTCCTACAATGAGCAGTTCTTC. Its translation is CASSPYFGSSYNEQFF. The chain combines TRBV5-1 with TRBJ2-1; D gene uncertain. Germline CDR1 reads SGHRS; CDR2 reads YFSETQ. This CDR3 contains 16 residues. V was clipped by 4 bases and J by 0 bases, with 14 bases between them. Based on the CDR3 plus reference TRBV5-1 and TRBJ2-1, the full variable domain is KAGVTQTPRYLIKTRGQQVTLSCSPISGHRSVSWYQQTPGQGLQFLFEYFSETQRNKGNFPGRFSGRQFSNSRSEMNVSTLELGDSALYLCASSPYFGSSYNEQFFGPGTRLTVL.

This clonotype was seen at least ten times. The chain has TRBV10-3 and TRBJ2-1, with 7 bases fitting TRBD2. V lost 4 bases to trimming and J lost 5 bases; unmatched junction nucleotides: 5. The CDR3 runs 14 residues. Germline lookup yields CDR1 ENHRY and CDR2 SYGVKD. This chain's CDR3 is CAISVKAGNNEQFF. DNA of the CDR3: TGTGCCATCAGTGTTAAAGCGGGGAACAATGAGCAGTTCTTC.

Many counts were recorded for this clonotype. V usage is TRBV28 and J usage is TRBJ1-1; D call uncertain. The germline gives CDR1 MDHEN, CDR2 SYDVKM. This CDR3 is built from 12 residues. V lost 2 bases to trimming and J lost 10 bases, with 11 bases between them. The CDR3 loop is CASSLAVMAAFF. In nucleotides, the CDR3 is TGTGCCAGCAGTTTAGCGGTGATGGCAGCTTTCTTT.

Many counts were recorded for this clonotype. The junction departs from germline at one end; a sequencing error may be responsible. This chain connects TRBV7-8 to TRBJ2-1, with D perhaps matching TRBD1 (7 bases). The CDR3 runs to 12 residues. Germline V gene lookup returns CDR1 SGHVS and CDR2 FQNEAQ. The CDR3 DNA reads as TGTGCCAGCAGCTTAGGGGGGGACAGCCGGGACTTC. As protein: CASSLGGDSRDF. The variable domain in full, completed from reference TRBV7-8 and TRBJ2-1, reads GAGVSQSPRYKVAKRGQDVALRCDPISGHVSLFWYQQALGQGPEFLTYFQNEAQLDKSGLPSDRFFAERPEGSVSTLKIQRTQQEDSAVYLCASSLGGDSRDFGPGTRLTVL.

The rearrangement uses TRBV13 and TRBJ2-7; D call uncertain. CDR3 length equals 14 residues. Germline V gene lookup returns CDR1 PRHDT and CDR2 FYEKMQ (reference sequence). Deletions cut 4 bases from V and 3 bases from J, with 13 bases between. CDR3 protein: CASSSPAVGYEQYF. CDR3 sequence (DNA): TGTGCCAGCAGCTCTCCTGCCGTCGGCTACGAGCAGTACTTC.

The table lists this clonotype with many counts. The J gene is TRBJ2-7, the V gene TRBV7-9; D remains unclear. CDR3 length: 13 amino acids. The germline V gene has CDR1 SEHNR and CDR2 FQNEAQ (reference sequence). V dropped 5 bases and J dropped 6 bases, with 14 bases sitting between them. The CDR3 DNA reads TGTGCCAGCAGCCCGCACCCCCATCTCGAGCAGTACTTC. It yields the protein CASSPHPHLEQYF.

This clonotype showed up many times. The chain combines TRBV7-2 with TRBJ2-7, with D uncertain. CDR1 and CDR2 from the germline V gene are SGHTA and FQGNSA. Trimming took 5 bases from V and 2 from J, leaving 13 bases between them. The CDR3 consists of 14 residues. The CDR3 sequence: CASSEALTTYEQYF. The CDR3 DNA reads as TGTGCCAGCAGCGAGGCCTTAACGACCTACGAGCAGTACTTC.

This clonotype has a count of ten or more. The CDR3 coding sequence is TGTGCCATCAGTGAAAGAAGGACAGGCGTCCAAGAGACCCAGTACTTC. Translation gives CAISERRTGVQETQYF. The genes are TRBV10-3 and TRBJ2-5; 7 positions agree with TRBD1. V shed 3 bases, J shed 1 base, and the junction held 8 bases outside the gene matches. The CDR3 length is 16 residues. CDR1 is ENHRY and CDR2 is SYGVKD in the germline V gene.

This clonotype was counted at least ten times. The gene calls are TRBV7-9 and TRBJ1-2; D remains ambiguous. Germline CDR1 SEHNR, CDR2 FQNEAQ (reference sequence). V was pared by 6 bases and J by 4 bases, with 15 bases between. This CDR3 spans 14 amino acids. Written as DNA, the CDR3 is TGTGCCAGCAGGAGCAGGCTGACTGCCTATGGCTACACCTTC. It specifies CASRSRLTAYGYTF.

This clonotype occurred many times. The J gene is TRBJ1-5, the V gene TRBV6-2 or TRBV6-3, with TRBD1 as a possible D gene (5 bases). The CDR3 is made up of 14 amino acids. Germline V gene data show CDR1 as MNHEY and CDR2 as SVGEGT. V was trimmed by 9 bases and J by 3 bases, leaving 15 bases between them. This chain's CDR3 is CASMSLRDNQPQHF. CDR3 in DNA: TGTGCCAGTATGTCCCTCAGGGACAATCAGCCCCAGCATTTT.

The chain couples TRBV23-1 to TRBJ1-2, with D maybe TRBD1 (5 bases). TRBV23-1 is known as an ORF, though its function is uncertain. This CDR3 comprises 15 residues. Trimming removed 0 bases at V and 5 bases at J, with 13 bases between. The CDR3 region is CASSQSGQLGYGYTF. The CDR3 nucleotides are TGCGCCAGCAGTCAATCGGGGCAGCTAGGATATGGCTACACCTTC.

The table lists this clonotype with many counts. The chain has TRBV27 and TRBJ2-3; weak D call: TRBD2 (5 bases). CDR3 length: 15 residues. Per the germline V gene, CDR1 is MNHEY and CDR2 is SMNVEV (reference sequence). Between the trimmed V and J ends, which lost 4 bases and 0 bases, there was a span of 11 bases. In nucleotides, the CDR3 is TGTGCCAGCAGTTCAGTAGCGCTGAGCACAGATACGCAGTATTTT. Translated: CASSSVALSTDTQYF.

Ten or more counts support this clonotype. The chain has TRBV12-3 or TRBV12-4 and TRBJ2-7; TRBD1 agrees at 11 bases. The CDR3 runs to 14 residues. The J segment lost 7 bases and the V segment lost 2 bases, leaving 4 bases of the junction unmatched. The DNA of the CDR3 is TGTGCCAGCAGTTTACGGACAGGGGGCAGGGAGCAGTACTTC. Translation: CASSLRTGGREQYF.

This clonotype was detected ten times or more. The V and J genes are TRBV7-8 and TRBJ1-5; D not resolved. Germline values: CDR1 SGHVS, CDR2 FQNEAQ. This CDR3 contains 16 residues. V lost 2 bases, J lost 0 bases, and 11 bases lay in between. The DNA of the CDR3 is TGTGCCAGCAGCTTACTATCGACACATAGCAATCAGCCCCAGCATTTT. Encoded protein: CASSLLSTHSNQPQHF. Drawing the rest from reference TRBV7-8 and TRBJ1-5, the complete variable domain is GAGVSQSPRYKVAKRGQDVALRCDPISGHVSLFWYQQALGQGPEFLTYFQNEAQLDKSGLPSDRFFAERPEGSVSTLKIQRTQQEDSAVYLCASSLLSTHSNQPQHFGDGTRLSIL.

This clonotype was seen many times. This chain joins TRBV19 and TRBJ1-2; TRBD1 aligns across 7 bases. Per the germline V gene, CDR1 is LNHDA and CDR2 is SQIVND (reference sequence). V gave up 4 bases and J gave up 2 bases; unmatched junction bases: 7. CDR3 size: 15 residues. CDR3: CASSTGQLLNYGYTF. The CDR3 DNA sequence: TGTGCCAGTAGTACGGGACAGCTCTTAAACTATGGCTACACCTTC. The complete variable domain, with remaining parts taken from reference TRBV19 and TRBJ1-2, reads DGGITQSPKYLFRKEGQNVTLSCEQNLNHDAMYWYRQDPGQGLRLIYYSQIVNDFQKGDIAEGYSVSREKKESFPLTVTSAQKNPTAFYLCASSTGQLLNYGYTFGSGTRLTVV.

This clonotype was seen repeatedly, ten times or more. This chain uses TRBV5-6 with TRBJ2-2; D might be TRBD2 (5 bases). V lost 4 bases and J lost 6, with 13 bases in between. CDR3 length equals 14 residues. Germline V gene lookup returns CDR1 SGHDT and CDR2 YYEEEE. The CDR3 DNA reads TGTGCCAGCAGCCTGCTGAGGGTCCCCGGGGAGCTGTTTTTT. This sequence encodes CASSLLRVPGELFF.